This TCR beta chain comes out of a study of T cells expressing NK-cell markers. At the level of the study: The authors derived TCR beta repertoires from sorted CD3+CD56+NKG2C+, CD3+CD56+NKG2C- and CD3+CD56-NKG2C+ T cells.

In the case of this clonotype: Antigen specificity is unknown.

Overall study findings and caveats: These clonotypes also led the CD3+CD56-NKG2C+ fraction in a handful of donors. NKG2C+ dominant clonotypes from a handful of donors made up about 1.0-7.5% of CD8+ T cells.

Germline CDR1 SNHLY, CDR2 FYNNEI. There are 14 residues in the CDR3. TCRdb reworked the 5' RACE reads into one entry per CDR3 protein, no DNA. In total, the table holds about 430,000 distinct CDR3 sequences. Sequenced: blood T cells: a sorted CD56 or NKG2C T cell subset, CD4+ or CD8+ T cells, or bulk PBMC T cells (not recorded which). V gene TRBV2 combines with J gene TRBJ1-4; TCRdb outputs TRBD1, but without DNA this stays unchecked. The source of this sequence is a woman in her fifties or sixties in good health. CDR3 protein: CANQQGREGEKLFF.